This T cell receptor beta chain was documented in a study of CD8+ T cells in alopecia areata. This clone appeared a single time. Per germline, CDR1 SQVTM and CDR2 ANQGSEA. The CDR3 sequence is 13 residues long. V was trimmed by 6 bases and J by 1 base, leaving 12 bases between them. The treatment denotes: oral pan-JAK inhibitor, 5-10 mg twice daily. Following RNA extraction, reverse transcription yielded cDNA that acted as the sequencing template. Only in-frame clones appear in the TCRdb table, and some are missing; sequencing was by immunoSEQ multiplex PCR. The sample lists roughly 250,000 clones, over 45% occurring once.

The chain uses TRBV29-1 and TRBJ1-2; weak D call: TRBD1 (6 bases). The sequencing here drew on CD4+ T cells sorted from blood, taken around week 54, from a patient treated with tofacitinib. The sequence derives from a human donor with alopecia areata. The CDR3 sequence: CSVIQGFNYGYTF. CDR3 sequence (DNA): TGCAGCGTAATACAGGGCTTTAACTATGGCTACACCTTC. Full variable domain (remainder filled in from reference TRBV29-1 and TRBJ1-2): SAVISQKPSRDICQRGTSLTIQCQVDSQVTMMFWYRQQPGQSLTLIATANQGSEATYESGFVIDKFPISRPNLTFSTLTVSNMSPEDSSIYLCSVIQGFNYGYTFGSGTRLTVV.